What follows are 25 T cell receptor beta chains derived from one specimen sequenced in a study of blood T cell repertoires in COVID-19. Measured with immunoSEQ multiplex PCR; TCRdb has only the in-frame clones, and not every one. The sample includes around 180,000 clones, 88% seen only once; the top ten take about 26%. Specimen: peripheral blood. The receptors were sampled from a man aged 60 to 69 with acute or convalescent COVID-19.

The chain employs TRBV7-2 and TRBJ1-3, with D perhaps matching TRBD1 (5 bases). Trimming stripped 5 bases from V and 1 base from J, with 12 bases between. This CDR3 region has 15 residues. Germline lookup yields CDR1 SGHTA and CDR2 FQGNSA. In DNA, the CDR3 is TGTGCCAGCAGCCCGGGGGGGAGGTCTGGAAACACCATATATTTT. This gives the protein CASSPGGRSGNTIYF.

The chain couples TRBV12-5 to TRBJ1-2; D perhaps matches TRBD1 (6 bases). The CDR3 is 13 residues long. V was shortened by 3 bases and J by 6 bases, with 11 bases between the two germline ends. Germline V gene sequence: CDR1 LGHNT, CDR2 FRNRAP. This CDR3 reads CASGFRSGDGYTF. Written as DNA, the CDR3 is TGTGCTAGTGGTTTTAGGTCAGGGGATGGCTACACCTTC.

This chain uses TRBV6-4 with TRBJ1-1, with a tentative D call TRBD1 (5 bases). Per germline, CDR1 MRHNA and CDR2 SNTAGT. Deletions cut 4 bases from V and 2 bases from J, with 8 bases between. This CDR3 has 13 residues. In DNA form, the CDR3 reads TGTGCCAGCAGTGCTGACAGCAACACTGAAGCTTTCTTT. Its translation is CASSADSNTEAFF.

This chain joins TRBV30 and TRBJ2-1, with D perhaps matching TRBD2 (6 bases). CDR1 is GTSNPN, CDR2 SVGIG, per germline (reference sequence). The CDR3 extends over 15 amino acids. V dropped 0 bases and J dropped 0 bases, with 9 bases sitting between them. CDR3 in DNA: TGTGCCTGGAGTGTTCCGGGACTCTCCTACAATGAGCAGTTCTTC. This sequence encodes CAWSVPGLSYNEQFF. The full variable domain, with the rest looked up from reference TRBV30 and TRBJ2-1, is SQTIHQWPATLVQPVGSPLSLECTVEGTSNPNLYWYRQAAGRGLQLLFYSVGIGQISSEVPQNLSASRPQDRQFILSSKKLLLSDSGFYLCAWSVPGLSYNEQFFGPGTRLTVL.

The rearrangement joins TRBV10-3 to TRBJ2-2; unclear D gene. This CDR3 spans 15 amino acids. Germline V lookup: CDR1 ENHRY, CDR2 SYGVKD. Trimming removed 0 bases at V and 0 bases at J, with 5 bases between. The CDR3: CAISESQPNTGELFF. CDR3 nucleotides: TGTGCCATCAGTGAGTCACAGCCGAACACCGGGGAGCTGTTTTTT.

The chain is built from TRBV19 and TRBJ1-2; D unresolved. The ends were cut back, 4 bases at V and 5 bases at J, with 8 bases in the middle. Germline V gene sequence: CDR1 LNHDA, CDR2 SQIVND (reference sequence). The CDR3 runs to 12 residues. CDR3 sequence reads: CASSSGRYGYTF. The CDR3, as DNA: TGTGCCAGTAGTAGCGGCAGATATGGCTACACCTTC.

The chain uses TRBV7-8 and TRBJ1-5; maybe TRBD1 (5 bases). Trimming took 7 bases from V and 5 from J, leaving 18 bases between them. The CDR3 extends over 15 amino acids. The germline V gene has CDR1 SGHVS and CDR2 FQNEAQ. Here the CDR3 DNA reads TGTGCCAGCACCCCACGGGGACTAGGTGATCAGCCCCAGCATTTT. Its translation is CASTPRGLGDQPQHF.

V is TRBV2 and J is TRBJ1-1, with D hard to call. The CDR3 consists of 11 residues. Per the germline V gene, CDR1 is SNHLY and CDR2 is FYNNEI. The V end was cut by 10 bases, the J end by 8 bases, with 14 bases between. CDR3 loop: CATSNRAEAFF. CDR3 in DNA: TGTGCCACCAGCAATCGAGCCGAAGCTTTCTTT.

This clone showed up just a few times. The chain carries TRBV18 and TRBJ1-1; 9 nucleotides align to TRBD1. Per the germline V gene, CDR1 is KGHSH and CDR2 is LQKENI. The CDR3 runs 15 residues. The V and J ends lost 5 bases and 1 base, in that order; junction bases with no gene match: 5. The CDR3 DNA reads TGTGCCAGCTCAACGGGACAGGGCGGGAACACTGAAGCTTTCTTT. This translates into CASSTGQGGNTEAFF.

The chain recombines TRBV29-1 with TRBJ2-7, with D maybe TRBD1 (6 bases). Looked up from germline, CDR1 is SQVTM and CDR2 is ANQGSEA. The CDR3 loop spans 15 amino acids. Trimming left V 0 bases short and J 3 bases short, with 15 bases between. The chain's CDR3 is CSVEERGTGLYEQYF. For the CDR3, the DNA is TGCAGCGTTGAAGAGCGCGGCACAGGGCTCTACGAGCAGTACTTC.

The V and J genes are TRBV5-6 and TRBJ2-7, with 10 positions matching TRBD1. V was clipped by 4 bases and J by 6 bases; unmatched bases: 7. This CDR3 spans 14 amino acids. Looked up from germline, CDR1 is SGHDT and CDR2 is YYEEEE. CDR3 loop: CASSADRGSGEQYF. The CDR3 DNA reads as TGTGCCAGCAGCGCGGACAGGGGGAGCGGCGAGCAGTACTTC.

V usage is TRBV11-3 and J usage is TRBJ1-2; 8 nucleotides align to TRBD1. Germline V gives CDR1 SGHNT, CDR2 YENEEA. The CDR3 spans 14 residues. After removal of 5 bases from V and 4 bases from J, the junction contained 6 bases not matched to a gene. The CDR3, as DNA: TGTGCCAGCAGCAACGGACAGGGCACCTATGGCTACACCTTC. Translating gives CASSNGQGTYGYTF.

The CDR3 region is CASSQVSLGRGYTF. CDR3 coding DNA: TGTGCCAGCAGCCAAGTTTCCCTTGGGCGTGGCTACACCTTC. The chain couples TRBV14 to TRBJ1-2, with unresolved D. Germline lookup yields CDR1 SGHDN and CDR2 FVKESK. This CDR3 is built from 14 residues. Between the trimmed V and J ends, which lost 1 base and 7 bases, there was a span of 13 bases.

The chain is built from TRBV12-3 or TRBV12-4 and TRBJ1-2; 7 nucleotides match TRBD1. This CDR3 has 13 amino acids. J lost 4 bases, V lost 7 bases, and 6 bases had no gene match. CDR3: CASTPTGTYGYTF. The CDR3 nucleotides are TGTGCCAGCACCCCGACAGGGACCTATGGCTACACCTTC.

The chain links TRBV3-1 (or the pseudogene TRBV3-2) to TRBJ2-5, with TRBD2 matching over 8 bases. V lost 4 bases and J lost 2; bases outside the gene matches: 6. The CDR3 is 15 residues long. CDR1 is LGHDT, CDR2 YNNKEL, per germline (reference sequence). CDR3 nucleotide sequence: TGTGCCAGCAGCCCAAGCGGGGGAATACAAGAGACCCAGTACTTC. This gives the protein CASSPSGGIQETQYF.

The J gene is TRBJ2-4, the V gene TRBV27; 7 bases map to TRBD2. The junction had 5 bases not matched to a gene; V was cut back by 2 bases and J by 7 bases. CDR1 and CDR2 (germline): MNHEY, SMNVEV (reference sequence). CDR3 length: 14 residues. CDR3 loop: CASSLPGGGNIQYF. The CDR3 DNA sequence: TGTGCCAGCAGTTTACCGGGAGGAGGGAACATTCAGTACTTC.

The CDR3 nucleotides are TGTGCCATCAGTCAAGGGGCGGGAAGTCTCTACAATGAGCAGTTCTTC. The encoded protein is CAISQGAGSLYNEQFF. This chain uses TRBV10-3 with TRBJ2-1, with D tentatively TRBD2 (6 bases). Germline V gene data show CDR1 as ENHRY and CDR2 as SYGVKD. The CDR3 consists of 16 residues. Trimming removed 5 bases at V and 3 bases at J, with 17 bases between.

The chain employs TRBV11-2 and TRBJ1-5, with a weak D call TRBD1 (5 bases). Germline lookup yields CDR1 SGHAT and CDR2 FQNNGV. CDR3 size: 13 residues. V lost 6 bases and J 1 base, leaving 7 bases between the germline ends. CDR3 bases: TGTGCCAGCAGTCGACAGAGCAATCAGCCCCAGCATTTT. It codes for CASSRQSNQPQHF.

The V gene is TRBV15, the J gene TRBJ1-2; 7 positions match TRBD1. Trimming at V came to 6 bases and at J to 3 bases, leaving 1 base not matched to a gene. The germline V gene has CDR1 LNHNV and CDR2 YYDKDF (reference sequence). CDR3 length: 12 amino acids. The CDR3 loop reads CATRGQDYGYTF. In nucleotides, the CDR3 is TGTGCCACCAGAGGACAGGACTATGGCTACACCTTC.

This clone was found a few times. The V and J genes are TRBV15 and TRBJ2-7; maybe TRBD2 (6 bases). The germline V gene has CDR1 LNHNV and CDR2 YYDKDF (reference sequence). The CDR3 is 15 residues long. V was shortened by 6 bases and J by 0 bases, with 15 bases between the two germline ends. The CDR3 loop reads CATSTSRENSYEQYF. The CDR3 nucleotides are TGTGCCACCAGTACTTCCCGGGAGAACTCCTACGAGCAGTACTTC.

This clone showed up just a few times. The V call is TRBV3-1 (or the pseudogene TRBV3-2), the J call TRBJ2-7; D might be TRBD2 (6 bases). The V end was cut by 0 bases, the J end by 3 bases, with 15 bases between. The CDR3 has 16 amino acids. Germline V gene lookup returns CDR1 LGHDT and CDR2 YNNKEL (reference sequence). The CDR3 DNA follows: TGTGCCAGCAGCCAAGAGGGCCGGGGGACCTACTACGAGCAGTACGTC. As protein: CASSQEGRGTYYEQYV.

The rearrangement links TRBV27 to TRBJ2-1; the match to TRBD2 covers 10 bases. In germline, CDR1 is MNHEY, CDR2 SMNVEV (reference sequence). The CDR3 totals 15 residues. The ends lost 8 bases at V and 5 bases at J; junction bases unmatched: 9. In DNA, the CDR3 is TGTGCCAGCGCCTCGCCGGGACTAGCGAACAATGAGCAGTTCTTC. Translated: CASASPGLANNEQFF.

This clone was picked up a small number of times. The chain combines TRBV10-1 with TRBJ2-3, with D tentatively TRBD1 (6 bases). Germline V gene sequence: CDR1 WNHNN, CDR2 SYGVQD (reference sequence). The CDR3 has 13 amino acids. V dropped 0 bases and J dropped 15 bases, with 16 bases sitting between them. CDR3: CASSESQGNREYF. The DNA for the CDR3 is TGCGCCAGCAGTGAGTCACAGGGTAATCGGGAATATTTT.

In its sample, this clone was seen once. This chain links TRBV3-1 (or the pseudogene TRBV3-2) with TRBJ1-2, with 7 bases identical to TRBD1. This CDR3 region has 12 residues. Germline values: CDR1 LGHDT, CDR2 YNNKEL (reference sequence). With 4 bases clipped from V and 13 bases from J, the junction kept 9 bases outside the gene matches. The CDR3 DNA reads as TGTGCCAGCAGCCGTGGACAGGTCGGGTGCACCTTC. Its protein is CASSRGQVGCTF.

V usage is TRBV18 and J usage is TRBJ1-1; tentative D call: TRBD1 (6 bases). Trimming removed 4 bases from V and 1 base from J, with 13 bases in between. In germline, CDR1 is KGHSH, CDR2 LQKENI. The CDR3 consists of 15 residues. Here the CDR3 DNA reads TGTGCCAGCTCACTTTTGCTGGGGGCGAACACTGAAGCTTTCTTT. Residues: CASSLLLGANTEAFF. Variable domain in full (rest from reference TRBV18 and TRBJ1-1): NAGVMQNPRHLVRRRGQEARLRCSPMKGHSHVYWYRQLPEEGLKFMVYLQKENIIDESGMPKERFSAEFPKEGPSILRIQQVVRGDSAAYFCASSLLLGANTEAFFGQGTRLTVV.